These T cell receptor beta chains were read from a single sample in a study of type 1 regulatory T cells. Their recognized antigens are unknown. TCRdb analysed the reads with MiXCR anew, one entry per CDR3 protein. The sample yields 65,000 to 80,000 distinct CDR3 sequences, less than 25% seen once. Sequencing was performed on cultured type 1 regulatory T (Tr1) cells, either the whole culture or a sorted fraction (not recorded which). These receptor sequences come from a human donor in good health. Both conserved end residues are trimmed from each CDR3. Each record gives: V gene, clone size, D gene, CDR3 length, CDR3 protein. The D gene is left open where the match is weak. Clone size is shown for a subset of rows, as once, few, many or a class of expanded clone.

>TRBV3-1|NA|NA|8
ASGQETQY
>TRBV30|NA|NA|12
AWRADLNNSPLH
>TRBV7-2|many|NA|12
ASSRLPGGETQY
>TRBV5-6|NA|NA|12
ASSPAGYYYGQY
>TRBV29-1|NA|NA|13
SVEDGRGGNTEAF
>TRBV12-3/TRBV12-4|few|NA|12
ASSLQGPPYEQY
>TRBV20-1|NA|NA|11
SASTGSSYEQY
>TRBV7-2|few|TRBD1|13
ASSLKQGHTDTQY
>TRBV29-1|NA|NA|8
SVGGNEQY
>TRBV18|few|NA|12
ASSTRAVNTEAF
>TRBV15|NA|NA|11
ATSRERGDGYT
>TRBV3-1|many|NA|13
ASSQVRQGPGEQY
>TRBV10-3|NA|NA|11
ATRDRDSYEQY
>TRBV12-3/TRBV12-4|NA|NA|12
ASTHSGTPGELF
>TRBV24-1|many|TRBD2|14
ATSDPGTRVYNEQF
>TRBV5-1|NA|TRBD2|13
ASTKLAGGQETQY
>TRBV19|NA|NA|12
ASSTYSRDQPQH
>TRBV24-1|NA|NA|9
ATSEGLTQY
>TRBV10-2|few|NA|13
ASSARDNKRNGYT
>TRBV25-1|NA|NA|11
ASSRGTYNEQF
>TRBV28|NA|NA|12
ASSLSVGNQPQH
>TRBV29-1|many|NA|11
SVGGGAHTEAF
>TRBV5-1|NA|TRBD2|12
ASSTGLAPDTQY
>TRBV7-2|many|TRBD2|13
ASSSPGLARDEQY
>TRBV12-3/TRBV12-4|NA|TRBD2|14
ASSSSGRGSKNIQY
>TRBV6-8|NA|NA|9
ASSNADTQY
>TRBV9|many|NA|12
ASSGGAAAGELF
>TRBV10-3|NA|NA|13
AISESLSRFDEQF
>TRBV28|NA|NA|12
ASSLTGPRQPQH
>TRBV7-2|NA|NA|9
ASSQDNEQF
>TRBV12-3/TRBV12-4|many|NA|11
ASSSRGEETQY
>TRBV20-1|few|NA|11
SARGRSDTEAF
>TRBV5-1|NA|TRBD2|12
ASSLRRGSWELF
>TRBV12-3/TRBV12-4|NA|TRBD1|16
TSSLVQGDSSSYNEQF
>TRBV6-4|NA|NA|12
ASSVNSWDSPLH
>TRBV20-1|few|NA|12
SARRLAGTDTQY
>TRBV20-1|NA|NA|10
SARPGTGEQF
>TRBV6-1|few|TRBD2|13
ASSRSGTNYNEQF
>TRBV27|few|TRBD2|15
ASSLLGSGRGTGELF
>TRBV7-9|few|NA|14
ASSRSRQIENTEAF
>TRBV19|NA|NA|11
ASSSGVRNIQY